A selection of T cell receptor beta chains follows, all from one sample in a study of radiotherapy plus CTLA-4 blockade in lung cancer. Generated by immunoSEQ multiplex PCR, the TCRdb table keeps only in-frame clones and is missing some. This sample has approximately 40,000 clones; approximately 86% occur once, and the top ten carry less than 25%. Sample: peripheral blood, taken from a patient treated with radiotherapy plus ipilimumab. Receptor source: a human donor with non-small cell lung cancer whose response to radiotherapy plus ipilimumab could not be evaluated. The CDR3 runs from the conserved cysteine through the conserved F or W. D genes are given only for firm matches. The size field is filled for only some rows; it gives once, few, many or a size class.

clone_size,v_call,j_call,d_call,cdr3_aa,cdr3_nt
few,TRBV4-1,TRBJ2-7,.,CASSHPTGHLSYEQYF,TGCGCCAGCAGCCACCCGACAGGCCACCTCTCCTACGAGCAGTACTTC
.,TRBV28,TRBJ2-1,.,CASSPRLVYNEQFF,TGTGCCAGCAGTCCAAGACTAGTCTACAATGAGCAGTTCTTC
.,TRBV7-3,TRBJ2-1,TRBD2,CASSLTSGWPDNEQFF,TGTGCCAGCAGCTTAACTAGCGGGTGGCCCGACAATGAGCAGTTCTTC
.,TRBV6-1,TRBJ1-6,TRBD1,CASIDRADNSPLHF,TGTGCCAGCATCGACAGGGCGGATAATTCACCCCTCCACTTT
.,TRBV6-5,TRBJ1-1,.,CASSPSGTEAFF,TGTGCCAGCAGTCCTAGTGGGACTGAAGCTTTCTTT
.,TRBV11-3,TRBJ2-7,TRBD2,CASSRAGVGSEQYF,TGTGCCAGCAGCCGGGCGGGAGTAGGTTCCGAGCAGTACTTC
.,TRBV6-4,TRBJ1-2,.,CASSLPPGTRGYTF,TGTGCCAGCAGTCTTCCCCCGGGAACCAGGGGCTACACCTTC
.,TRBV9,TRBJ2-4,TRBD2,CASSQAGGQLNIQYF,TGTGCCAGCAGCCAAGCGGGAGGACAGCTAAACATTCAGTACTTC
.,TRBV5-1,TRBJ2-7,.,CASSSRGGARGEQYF,TGCGCCAGCAGCTCAAGAGGCGGTGCCCGCGGCGAGCAGTACTTC
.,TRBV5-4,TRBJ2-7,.,CASSSGGYYEQYF,TGTGCCAGCAGCTCCGGGGGATACTACGAGCAGTACTTC
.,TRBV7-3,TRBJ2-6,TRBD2,CASSPIAGVSSGANVLTF,TGTGCCAGCAGCCCAATAGCGGGAGTTTCCTCTGGGGCCAACGTCCTGACTTTC
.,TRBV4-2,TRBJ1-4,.,CASSQEGARHEKLFF,TGTGCCAGCAGCCAAGAGGGGGCGAGGCATGAAAAACTGTTTTTT
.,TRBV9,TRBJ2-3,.,CASSDASSTDTQYF,TGTGCCAGCAGCGATGCGAGTAGTACAGATACGCAGTATTTT
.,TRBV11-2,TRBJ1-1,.,CASSSGFSENTEAFF,TGTGCCAGCAGCTCCGGATTTAGCGAGAACACTGAAGCTTTCTTT
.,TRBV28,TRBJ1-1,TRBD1,CASSPRTGGNTEAFF,TGTGCCAGCAGTCCACGGACAGGGGGGAACACTGAAGCTTTCTTT
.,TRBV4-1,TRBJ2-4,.,CASSQPRIAKNIQYF,TGCGCCAGCAGCCAACCGAGAATAGCCAAAAACATTCAGTACTTC
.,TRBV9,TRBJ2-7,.,CASSVGPGDEQYF,TGTGCCAGCAGCGTAGGACCGGGGGACGAGCAGTACTTC
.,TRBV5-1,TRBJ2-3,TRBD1,CASSLELAGGDTQYF,TGCGCCAGCAGCTTGGAATTGGCAGGGGGTGATACGCAGTATTTT
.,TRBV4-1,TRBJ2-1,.,CASSLTSRGSTYNEQFF,TGCGCCAGCAGCCTAACTAGTCGAGGGAGTACATACAATGAGCAGTTCTTC
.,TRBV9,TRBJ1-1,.,CASSVLESDPAFF,TGTGCCAGCAGCGTATTGGAGTCAGATCCAGCTTTCTTT
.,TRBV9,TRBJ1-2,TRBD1,CASSAWSSGTDTPYGYTF,TGTGCCAGCAGCGCCTGGTCGTCCGGGACAGACACTCCCTATGGCTACACCTTC
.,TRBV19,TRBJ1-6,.,CASGQRSSYNSPLHF,TGTGCCAGTGGCCAGAGGAGCTCCTATAATTCACCCCTCCACTTT
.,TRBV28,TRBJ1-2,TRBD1,CASRGGHYGYTF,TGTGCCAGCAGAGGGGGCCACTATGGCTACACCTTC
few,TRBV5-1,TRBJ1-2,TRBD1,CASSRTGANYGYTF,TGCGCCAGCAGTAGGACAGGGGCTAACTATGGCTACACCTTC
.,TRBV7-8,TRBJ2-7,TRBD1,CASSQGQGQREQYF,TGTGCCAGCAGCCAGGGACAGGGACAACGGGAGCAGTACTTC
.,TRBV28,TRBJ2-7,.,CASLSGDSYEQYF,TGTGCCAGCTTATCCGGAGACTCCTACGAGCAGTACTTC
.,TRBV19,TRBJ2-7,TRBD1,CASRPGTAYEQYF,TGTGCCAGTAGGCCCGGGACAGCCTACGAGCAGTACTTC
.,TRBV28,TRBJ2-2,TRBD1,CASGTGYTGELFF,TGTGCCAGCGGGACAGGGTACACCGGGGAGCTGTTTTTT
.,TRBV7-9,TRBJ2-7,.,CASSWAGTLYF,TGTGCCAGCAGCTGGGCGGGGACTCTGTACTTC
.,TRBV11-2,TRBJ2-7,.,CASNPGSSYEQYF,TGTGCCAGCAATCCGGGGAGCTCCTACGAGCAGTACTTC
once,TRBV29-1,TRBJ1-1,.,CSVEGATENTEAFF,TGCAGCGTTGAAGGGGCGACAGAGAACACTGAAGCTTTCTTT
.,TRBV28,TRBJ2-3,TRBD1,CASSPGGQGAPDTQYF,TGTGCCAGCAGCCCGGGGGGACAGGGGGCCCCAGATACGCAGTATTTT
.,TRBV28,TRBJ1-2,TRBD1,CASTPGQGYGYTF,TGTGCCAGCACTCCGGGACAGGGATATGGCTACACCTTC
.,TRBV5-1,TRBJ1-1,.,CASSLGPGSTEAFF,TGCGCCAGCAGCTTGGGGCCGGGTTCCACTGAAGCTTTCTTT
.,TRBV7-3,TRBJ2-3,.,CASSFGGLADTQYF,TGTGCCAGCAGCTTCGGAGGGCTGGCAGATACGCAGTATTTT
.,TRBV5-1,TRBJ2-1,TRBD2,CASSLFPSGSYNEQFF,TGCGCCAGCAGCTTGTTTCCTAGCGGGAGCTACAATGAGCAGTTCTTC
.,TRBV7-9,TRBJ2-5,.,CASSYRGLAGETQYF,TGTGCCAGCAGCTATAGGGGTCTCGCGGGGGAGACCCAGTACTTC
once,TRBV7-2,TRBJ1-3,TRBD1,CASSPQTGTGNTIYF,TGTGCCAGCAGCCCCCAGACAGGGACTGGAAACACCATATATTTT
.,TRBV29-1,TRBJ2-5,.,CSVVGTAGSETQYF,TGCAGCGTTGTCGGGACGGCGGGGTCAGAGACCCAGTACTTC
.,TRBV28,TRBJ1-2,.,CASSNPGGYTF,TGTGCCAGCAGTAACCCGGGGGGCTACACCTTC
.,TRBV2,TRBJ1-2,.,CASSKGDGYTF,TGTGCCAGCAGTAAGGGGGACGGCTACACCTTC
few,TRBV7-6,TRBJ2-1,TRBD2,CASSSLAGGDNEQFF,TGTGCCAGCAGCTCACTAGCGGGAGGGGACAATGAGCAGTTCTTC
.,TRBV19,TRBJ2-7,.,CASSIGTVSYEQYF,TGTGCCAGTAGTATTGGCACAGTCTCCTACGAGCAGTACTTC
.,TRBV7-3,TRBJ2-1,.,CASRRDSSYNEQFF,TGTGCCTCCCGACGGGATAGCTCCTACAATGAGCAGTTCTTC
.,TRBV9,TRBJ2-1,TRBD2,CASSVLAGGPDNEQFF,TGTGCCAGCAGCGTGTTAGCGGGAGGGCCTGACAATGAGCAGTTCTTC
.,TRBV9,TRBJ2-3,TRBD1,CASATKQGLTDTQYF,TGTGCCAGCGCCACTAAACAGGGGCTCACAGATACGCAGTATTTT
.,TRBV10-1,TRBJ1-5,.,CASSDGGYSNQPQHF,TGCGCCAGCAGTGACGGCGGCTATAGCAATCAGCCCCAGCATTTT
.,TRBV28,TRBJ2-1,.,CASSGGVAISYNEQFF,TGTGCCAGCAGTGGAGGCGTCGCGATCTCCTACAATGAGCAGTTCTTC
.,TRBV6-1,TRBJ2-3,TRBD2,CASKGLAGAHKSF,TGTGCCAGCAAGGGACTAGCGGGGGCCCACAAAAGTTTT
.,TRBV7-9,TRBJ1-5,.,CASSPAGALNQPQHF,TGTGCCAGCAGCCCTGCGGGGGCGTTAAATCAGCCCCAGCATTTT
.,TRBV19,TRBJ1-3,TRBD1,CASKQGPARGNTIYF,TGTGCCTCAAAACAGGGGCCCGCCAGGGGAAACACCATATATTTT
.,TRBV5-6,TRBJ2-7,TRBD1,CASSLGTGIYEQYF,TGTGCCAGCAGCTTGGGGACAGGGATCTACGAGCAGTACTTC